This entry lists 13 T cell receptor beta chains sequenced from one sample in a study of shared clonotypes between healthy human individuals (TCRdb year 2020). Library prep was done by the immunoSEQ multiplex PCR assay. Entries here come from immuneACCESS through TCRdb and include only in-frame sequences with V and J called. Some clones fail to appear in such tables; in the studies checked, an unresolved V gene covers under half of the shortfall, and the cause of the remainder is unknown. This sample is represented by millions of clones; 85% to 95% of them were singletons. The leading ten clones occupy under 2% of the sample. CD8 naive samples were CD45RO-negative cells positively selected for CCR7, giving a CD45RA+CCR7+ population that excluded TemRA cells. The sample taken for sequencing was naive CD8+ T cells from PBMCs. The intended sense of this specimen's cell subset or site label: CD45RA+CCR7+. These receptors were taken from a man aged 18 to 35 in good health. Some clones in this sample may be carry-over from other donors' samples.

The chain recombines TRBV5-1 with TRBJ1-1; D possibly corresponds to TRBD1 (5 bases). V was pared by 0 bases and J by 4 bases, with 13 bases between. Per the germline V gene, CDR1 is SGHRS and CDR2 is YFSETQ. This CDR3 has 15 residues. This CDR3 is CASSLDAGESTEAFF. In nucleotides, the CDR3 is TGCGCCAGCAGCTTGGATGCGGGGGAATCCACTGAAGCTTTCTTT.

V is TRBV7-2 and J is TRBJ2-3; D may be TRBD2 (5 bases). Trimming left V 6 bases short and J 4 bases short, with 11 bases between. This CDR3 spans 13 amino acids. Germline V lookup: CDR1 SGHTA, CDR2 FQGNSA. This CDR3 reads CASRARGSDTQYF. CDR3 bases: TGTGCCAGCAGGGCACGGGGTTCAGATACGCAGTATTTT. The full variable domain, with the rest looked up from reference TRBV7-2 and TRBJ2-3, is GAGVSQSPSNKVTEKGKDVELRCDPISGHTALYWYRQSLGQGLEFLIYFQGNSAPDKSGLPSDRFSAERTGGSVSTLTIQRTQQEDSAVYLCASRARGSDTQYFGPGTRLTVL.

This chain joins TRBV28 and TRBJ2-5, with TRBD1 matching 7 bases. V shed 3 bases, J shed 5 bases, and the junction held 9 bases outside the gene matches. Germline V gene data show CDR1 as MDHEN and CDR2 as SYDVKM. The CDR3 consists of 15 residues. The CDR3 protein is CASSFLGQIYETQYF. CDR3 DNA sequence: TGTGCCAGCAGTTTCTTGGGACAGATTTATGAGACCCAGTACTTC.

The V and J genes are TRBV6-5 and TRBJ2-3, with D tentatively TRBD2 (6 bases). The CDR3 extends over 14 amino acids. V shed 1 base and J shed 2 bases, with 7 bases lying between them. In germline, CDR1 is MNHEY, CDR2 SVGAGI. The CDR3 is CASSYWGDTDTQYF. In DNA form, the CDR3 reads TGTGCCAGCAGTTACTGGGGGGACACAGATACGCAGTATTTT.

This rearrangement joins TRBV5-1 to TRBJ2-1; 10 nucleotides agree with TRBD1. V lost 3 bases and J lost 10; bases outside the gene matches: 10. Germline V gene data show CDR1 as SGHRS and CDR2 as YFSETQ. This CDR3 is built from 15 residues. CDR3 nucleotides: TGCGCCAGCAGCTCACCGGGACAGGGGTTAATAGAGCAGTTCTTC. Its protein product is CASSSPGQGLIEQFF.

The chain carries TRBV11-3 and TRBJ2-1; TRBD1 matches at 9 bases. Per the germline V gene, CDR1 is SGHNT and CDR2 is YENEEA. This CDR3 region has 14 residues. Unmatched junction bases numbered 7, after V lost 5 bases and J lost 8 bases. CDR3: CASSPGDRVDEQFF. In DNA, the CDR3 is TGTGCCAGCAGCCCAGGGGACAGGGTCGATGAGCAGTTCTTC.

V is TRBV19 and J is TRBJ1-1, with D possibly matching TRBD1 (5 bases). The CDR3 has 12 amino acids. Germline CDR1 reads LNHDA; CDR2 reads SQIVND (reference sequence). V gave up 11 bases and J gave up 4 bases, with 14 bases separating them. CDR3 residues: CASSPRVTEAFF. CDR3 bases: TGTGCCTCTTCACCCAGGGTCACTGAAGCTTTCTTT.

This CDR3 reads CASSSTASYNEQFF. Here the CDR3 DNA reads TGTGCCAGCAGCAGTACGGCATCGTACAATGAGCAGTTCTTC. The chain carries TRBV5-6 and TRBJ2-1; no firm D call. This CDR3 spans 14 amino acids. The germline gives CDR1 SGHDT, CDR2 YYEEEE. The V and J ends lost 4 bases and 4 bases respectively, with 12 bases between them. Drawing the rest from reference TRBV5-6 and TRBJ2-1, the complete variable domain is DAGVTQSPTHLIKTRGQQVTLRCSPKSGHDTVSWYQQALGQGPQFIFQYYEEEERQRGNFPDRFSGHQFPNYSSELNVNALLLGDSALYLCASSSTASYNEQFFGPGTRLTVL.

This chain connects TRBV9 to TRBJ2-7; TRBD2 is a possible D gene (5 bases). The ends were cut back, 3 bases at V and 7 bases at J, with 11 bases in the middle. This CDR3 is built from 12 residues. Looked up from germline, CDR1 is SGDLS and CDR2 is YYNGEE. The DNA for the CDR3 is TGTGCCAGCAGCGGGCCCCCGGGAGAGCAGTACTTC. This translates into CASSGPPGEQYF.

The CDR3, as DNA: TGTGCCAGCAGTCTCCCGGGGGACAGGGGTTCCCAGCCCCAGCATTTT. It is translated as CASSLPGDRGSQPQHF. This chain uses TRBV28 with TRBJ1-5; TRBD1 agrees at 10 bases. J gave up 7 bases and V 5 bases, and 11 bases lay outside the gene matches. The CDR3 sequence is 16 residues long. In germline, CDR1 is MDHEN, CDR2 SYDVKM.

This clone has a single count. The chain is built from TRBV27 and TRBJ2-7; D not resolved. Between the trimmed V and J ends, which lost 5 bases and 2 bases, there was a span of 16 bases. This CDR3 is 15 amino acids long. Germline CDR1 is MNHEY and CDR2 is SMNVEV (reference sequence). CDR3 in DNA: TGTGCCAGCAGTGGAGACTTTTACCCCACCTACGAGCAGTACTTC. Translated, it gives CASSGDFYPTYEQYF.

This clone was seen just once. This chain links TRBV5-4 with TRBJ2-1; the D is unclear. Germline CDR1 reads SGHNT; CDR2 reads YYREEE (reference sequence). The CDR3 is 13 residues long. V dropped 1 base and J dropped 7 bases, with 9 bases sitting between them. The CDR3 here is CASSLTPANEQFF. The CDR3 bases are TGTGCCAGCAGCTTGACACCTGCGAATGAGCAGTTCTTC.

The chain employs TRBV5-6 and TRBJ2-7, with 10 bases identical to TRBD2. Germline V gene lookup returns CDR1 SGHDT and CDR2 YYEEEE. The CDR3 is 14 residues long. After removal of 4 bases from V and 2 bases from J, the junction contained 3 bases not matched to a gene. The CDR3 protein is CASSQGLAAYEQYF. For the CDR3, the DNA is TGTGCCAGCAGCCAAGGACTAGCGGCCTACGAGCAGTACTTC.